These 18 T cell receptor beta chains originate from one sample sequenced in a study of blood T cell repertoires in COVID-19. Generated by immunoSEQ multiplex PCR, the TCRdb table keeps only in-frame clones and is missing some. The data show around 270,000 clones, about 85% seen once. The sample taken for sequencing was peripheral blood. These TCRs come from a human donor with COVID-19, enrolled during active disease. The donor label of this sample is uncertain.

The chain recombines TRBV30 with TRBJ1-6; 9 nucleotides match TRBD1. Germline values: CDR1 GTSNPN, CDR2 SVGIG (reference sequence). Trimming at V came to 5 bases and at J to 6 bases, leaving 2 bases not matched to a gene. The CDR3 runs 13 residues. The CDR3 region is CAWVTGGNSPLHF. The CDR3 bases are TGTGCCTGGGTGACAGGGGGTAATTCACCCCTCCACTTT.

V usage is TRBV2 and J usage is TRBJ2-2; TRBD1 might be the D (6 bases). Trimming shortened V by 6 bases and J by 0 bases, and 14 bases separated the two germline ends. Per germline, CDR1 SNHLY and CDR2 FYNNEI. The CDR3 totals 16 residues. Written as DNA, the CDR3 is TGTGCCAGCAGCCCGGACAGCGGAGCGAACACCGGGGAGCTGTTTTTT. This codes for CASSPDSGANTGELFF.

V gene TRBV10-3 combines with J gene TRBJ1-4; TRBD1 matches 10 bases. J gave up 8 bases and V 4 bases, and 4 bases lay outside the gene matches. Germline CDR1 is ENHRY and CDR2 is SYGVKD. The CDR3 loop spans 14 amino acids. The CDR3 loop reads CAISVGDRGEKLFF. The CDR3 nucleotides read TGTGCCATCAGTGTGGGGGACAGGGGCGAAAAACTGTTTTTT.

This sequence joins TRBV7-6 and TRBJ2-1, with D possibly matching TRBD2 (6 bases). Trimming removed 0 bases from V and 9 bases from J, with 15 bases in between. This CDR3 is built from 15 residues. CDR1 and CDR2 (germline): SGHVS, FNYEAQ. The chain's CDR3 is CASSLAGTPRGEQFF. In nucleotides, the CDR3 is TGTGCCAGCAGCTTAGCCGGGACTCCCCGGGGTGAGCAGTTCTTC.

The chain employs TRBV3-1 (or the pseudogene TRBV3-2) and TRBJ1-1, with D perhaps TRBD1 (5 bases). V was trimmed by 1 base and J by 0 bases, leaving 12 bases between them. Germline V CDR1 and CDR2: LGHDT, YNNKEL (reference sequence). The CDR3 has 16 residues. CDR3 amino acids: CASSQVAGNMNTEAFF. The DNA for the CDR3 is TGTGCCAGCAGCCAAGTGGCAGGGAACATGAACACTGAAGCTTTCTTT.

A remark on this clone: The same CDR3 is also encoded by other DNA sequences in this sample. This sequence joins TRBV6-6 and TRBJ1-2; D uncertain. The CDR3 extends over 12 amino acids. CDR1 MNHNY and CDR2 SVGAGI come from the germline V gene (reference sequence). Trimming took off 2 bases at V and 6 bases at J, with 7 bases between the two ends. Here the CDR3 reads CASSYVQNGYTF. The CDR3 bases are TGTGCCAGCAGTTACGTACAAAATGGCTACACCTTC.

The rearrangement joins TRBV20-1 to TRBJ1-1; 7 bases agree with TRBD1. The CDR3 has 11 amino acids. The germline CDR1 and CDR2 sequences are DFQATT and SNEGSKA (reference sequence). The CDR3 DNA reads TGCAGGACAGGGACGAACACTGAAGCTTTCTTT. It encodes CRTGTNTEAFF.

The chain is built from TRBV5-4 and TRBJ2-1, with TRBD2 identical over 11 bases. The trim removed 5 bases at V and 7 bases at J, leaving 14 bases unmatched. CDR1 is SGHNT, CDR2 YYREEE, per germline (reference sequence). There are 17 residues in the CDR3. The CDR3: CASSPSTLAGGGNEQFF. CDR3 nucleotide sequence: TGTGCCAGCAGTCCTTCAACCCTAGCGGGAGGAGGAAATGAGCAGTTCTTC.

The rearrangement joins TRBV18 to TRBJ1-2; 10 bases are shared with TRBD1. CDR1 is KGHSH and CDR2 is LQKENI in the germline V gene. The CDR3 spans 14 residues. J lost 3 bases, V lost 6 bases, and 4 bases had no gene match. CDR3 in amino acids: CASSKDRGDYGYTF. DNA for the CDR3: TGTGCCAGCTCGAAGGACAGGGGGGACTATGGCTACACCTTC.

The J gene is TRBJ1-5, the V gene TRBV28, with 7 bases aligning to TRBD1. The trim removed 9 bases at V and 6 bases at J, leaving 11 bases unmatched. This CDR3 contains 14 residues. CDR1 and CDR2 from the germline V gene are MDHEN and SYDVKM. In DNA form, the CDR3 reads TGTGCCAGTACTCAGGGGGGTTTAGGTCAGCCCCAGCATTTT. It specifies CASTQGGLGQPQHF.

The chain's CDR3 is CASSEGQGRGTDTQYF. CDR3 nucleotides: TGTGCCAGCAGTGAAGGGCAGGGGCGAGGAACAGATACGCAGTATTTT. The V call is TRBV6-1, the J call TRBJ2-3, with TRBD1 as a possible D gene (6 bases). V lost 1 base and J 3 bases, leaving 14 bases between the germline ends. The germline gives CDR1 MNHNS, CDR2 SASEGT. This CDR3 region has 16 residues.

The CDR3 loop reads CASSLRQDDYEQYF. CDR3 DNA: TGTGCCAGTAGTCTCCGACAGGACGACTACGAGCAGTACTTC. The chain uses TRBV19 and TRBJ2-7; tentatively, D is TRBD1 (6 bases). V shed 5 bases and J shed 3 bases, with 14 bases lying between them. The CDR3 is 14 amino acids. The germline gives CDR1 LNHDA, CDR2 SQIVND (reference sequence).

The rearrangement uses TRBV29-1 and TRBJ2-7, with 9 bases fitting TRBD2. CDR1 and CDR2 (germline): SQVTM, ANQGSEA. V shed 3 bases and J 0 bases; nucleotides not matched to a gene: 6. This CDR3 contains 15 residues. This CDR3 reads CSVDRAGGPSYEQYF. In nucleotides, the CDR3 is TGCAGCGTTGACCGGGCGGGAGGGCCCTCCTACGAGCAGTACTTC.

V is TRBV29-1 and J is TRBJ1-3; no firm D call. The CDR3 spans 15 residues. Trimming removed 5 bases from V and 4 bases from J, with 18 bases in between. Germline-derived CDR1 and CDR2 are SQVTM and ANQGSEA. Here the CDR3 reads CSVPAGGRIGNTIYF. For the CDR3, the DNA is TGCAGCGTTCCCGCCGGTGGGCGAATAGGAAACACCATATATTTT.

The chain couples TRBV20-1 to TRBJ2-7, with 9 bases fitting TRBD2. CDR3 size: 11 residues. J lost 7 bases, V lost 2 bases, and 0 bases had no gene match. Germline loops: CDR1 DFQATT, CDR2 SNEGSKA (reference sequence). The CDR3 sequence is CSARSGREQYF. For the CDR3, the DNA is TGCAGTGCTAGAAGCGGGAGGGAGCAGTACTTC.

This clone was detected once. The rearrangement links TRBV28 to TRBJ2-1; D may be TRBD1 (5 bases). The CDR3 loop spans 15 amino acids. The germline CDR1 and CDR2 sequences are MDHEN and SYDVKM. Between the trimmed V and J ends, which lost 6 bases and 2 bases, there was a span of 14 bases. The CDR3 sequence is CASRGHRKTYNEQFF. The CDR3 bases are TGTGCCAGCAGGGGGCACAGGAAGACCTACAATGAGCAGTTCTTC.

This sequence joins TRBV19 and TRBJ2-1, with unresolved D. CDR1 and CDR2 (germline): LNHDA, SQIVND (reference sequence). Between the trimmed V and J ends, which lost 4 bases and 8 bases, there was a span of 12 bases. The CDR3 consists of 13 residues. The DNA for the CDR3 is TGTGCCAGTAGTACCCCCCTAGAATATGAGCAGTTCTTC. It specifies CASSTPLEYEQFF. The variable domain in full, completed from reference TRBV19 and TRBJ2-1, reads DGGITQSPKYLFRKEGQNVTLSCEQNLNHDAMYWYRQDPGQGLRLIYYSQIVNDFQKGDIAEGYSVSREKKESFPLTVTSAQKNPTAFYLCASSTPLEYEQFFGPGTRLTVL.

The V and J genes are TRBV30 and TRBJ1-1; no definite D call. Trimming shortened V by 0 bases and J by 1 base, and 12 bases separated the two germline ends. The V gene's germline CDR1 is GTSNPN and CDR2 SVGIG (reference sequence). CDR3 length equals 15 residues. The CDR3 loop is CAWSVSARGNTEAFF. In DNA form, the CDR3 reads TGTGCCTGGAGTGTAAGTGCGCGGGGGAACACTGAAGCTTTCTTT. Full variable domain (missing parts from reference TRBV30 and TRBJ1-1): SQTIHQWPATLVQPVGSPLSLECTVEGTSNPNLYWYRQAAGRGLQLLFYSVGIGQISSEVPQNLSASRPQDRQFILSSKKLLLSDSGFYLCAWSVSARGNTEAFFGQGTRLTVV.